Included here is one T cell receptor (beta chain) sequence, with context. The data derive from a study of identical twins. The V gene end was trimmed by 5 bases and the J gene end by 4 bases; junction bases not matched to a gene: 7. The CDR3 totals 15 residues. Germline CDR1 and CDR2: SGHAT and FQNNGV. TCRdb redid the calling of the 5' RACE reads with MiXCR, one entry per CDR3 protein. The table shows around 1.7 million distinct CDR3 sequences, with less than 35% occurring only once. This chain uses TRBV11-2 with TRBJ2-1; 8 nucleotides agree with TRBD2. The sequenced sample consisted of cord blood. This TCR derives from a newborn girl in good health. The DNA for the CDR3 is TGTGCCAGCAGCACCAGACTAGCGCAATACAATGAGCAGTTCTTC. Its protein is CASSTRLAQYNEQFF.